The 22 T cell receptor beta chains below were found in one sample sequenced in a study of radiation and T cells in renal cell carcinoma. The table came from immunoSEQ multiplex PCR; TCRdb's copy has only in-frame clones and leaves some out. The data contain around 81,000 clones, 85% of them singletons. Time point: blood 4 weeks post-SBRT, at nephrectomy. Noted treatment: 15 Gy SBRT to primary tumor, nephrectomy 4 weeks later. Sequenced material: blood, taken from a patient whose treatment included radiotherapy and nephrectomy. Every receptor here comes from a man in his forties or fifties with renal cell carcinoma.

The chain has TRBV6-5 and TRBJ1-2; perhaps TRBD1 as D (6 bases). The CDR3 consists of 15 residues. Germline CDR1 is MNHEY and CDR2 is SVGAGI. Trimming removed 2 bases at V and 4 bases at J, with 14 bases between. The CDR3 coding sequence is TGTGCCAGCAGTTACGTCCGGGGGCGCGGCTATGGCTACACCTTC. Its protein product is CASSYVRGRGYGYTF.

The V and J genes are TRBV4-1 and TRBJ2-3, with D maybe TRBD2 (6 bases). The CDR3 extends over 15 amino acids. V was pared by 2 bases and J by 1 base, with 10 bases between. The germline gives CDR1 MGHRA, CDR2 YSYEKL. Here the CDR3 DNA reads TGCGCCAGCAGCCAAAGGAGGGACGGCACAGATACGCAGTATTTT. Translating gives CASSQRRDGTDTQYF.

The CDR3 loop reads CASSPLGRGAYEQYF. CDR3 nucleotide sequence: TGTGCCAGCAGCCCCTTGGGGCGGGGGGCCTACGAGCAGTACTTC. The chain recombines TRBV11-2 with TRBJ2-7, with TRBD2 matching 8 bases. Germline V lookup: CDR1 SGHAT, CDR2 FQNNGV. CDR3 length: 15 residues. The V gene end was trimmed by 5 bases and the J gene end by 2 bases; junction bases not matched to a gene: 8.

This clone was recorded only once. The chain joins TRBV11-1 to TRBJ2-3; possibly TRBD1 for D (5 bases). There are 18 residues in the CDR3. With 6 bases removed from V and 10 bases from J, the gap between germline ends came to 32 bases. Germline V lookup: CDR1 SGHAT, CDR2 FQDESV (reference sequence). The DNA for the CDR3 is TGTGCCAGCAGTGGGCAGGGCCCAGTTTGGACGTCTCGTTTTGCGCAGTATTTT. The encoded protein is CASSGQGPVWTSRFAQYF.

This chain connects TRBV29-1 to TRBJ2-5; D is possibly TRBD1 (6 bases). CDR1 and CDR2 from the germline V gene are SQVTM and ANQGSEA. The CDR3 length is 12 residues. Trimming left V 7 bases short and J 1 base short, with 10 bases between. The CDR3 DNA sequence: TGCAGCGATGGACAGTCCCAAGAGACCCAGTACTTC. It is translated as CSDGQSQETQYF.

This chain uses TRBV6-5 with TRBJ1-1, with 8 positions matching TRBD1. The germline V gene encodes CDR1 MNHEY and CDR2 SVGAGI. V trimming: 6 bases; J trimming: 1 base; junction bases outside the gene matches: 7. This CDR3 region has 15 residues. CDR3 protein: CASRYTGGGNTEAFF. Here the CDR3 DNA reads TGTGCCAGCAGGTATACAGGGGGGGGGAACACTGAAGCTTTCTTT.

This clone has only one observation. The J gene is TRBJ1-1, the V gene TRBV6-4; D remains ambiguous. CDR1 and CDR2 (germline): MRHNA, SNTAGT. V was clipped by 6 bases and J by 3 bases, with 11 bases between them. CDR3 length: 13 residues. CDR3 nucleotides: TGTGCCAGCAGGGAATCATCCTACACTGAAGCTTTCTTT. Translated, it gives CASRESSYTEAFF.

The CDR3 protein is CASSLRGGGQPQHF. Written as DNA, the CDR3 is TGTGCCAGCAGCTTAAGAGGCGGGGGTCAGCCCCAGCATTTT. The chain couples TRBV7-9 to TRBJ1-5; D perhaps matches TRBD1 (5 bases). The CDR3 spans 14 residues. Trimming left V 2 bases short and J 6 bases short, with 11 bases between. Germline V gene data show CDR1 as SEHNR and CDR2 as FQNEAQ (reference sequence). Supplemented by reference TRBV7-9 and TRBJ1-5, the full variable domain reads DTGVSQNPRHKITKRGQNVTFRCDPISEHNRLYWYRQTLGQGPEFLTYFQNEAQLEKSRLLSDRFSAERPKGSFSTLEIQRTEQGDSAMYLCASSLRGGGQPQHFGDGTRLSIL.

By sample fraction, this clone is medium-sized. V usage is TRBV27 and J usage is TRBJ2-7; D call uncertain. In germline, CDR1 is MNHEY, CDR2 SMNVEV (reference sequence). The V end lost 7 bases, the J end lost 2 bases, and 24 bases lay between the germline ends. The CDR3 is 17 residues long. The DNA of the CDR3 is TGTGCCAGCACTTTTTGGTTGGGCGCCCGAACCGCCTACGAGCAGTACTTC. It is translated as CASTFWLGARTAYEQYF.

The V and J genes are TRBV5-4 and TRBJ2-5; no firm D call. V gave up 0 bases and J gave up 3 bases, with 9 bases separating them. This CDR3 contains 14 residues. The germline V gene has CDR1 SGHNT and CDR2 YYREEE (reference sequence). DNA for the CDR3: TGTGCCAGCAGCTTGGTCGGCCTGAAAGAGACCCAGTACTTC. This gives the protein CASSLVGLKETQYF.

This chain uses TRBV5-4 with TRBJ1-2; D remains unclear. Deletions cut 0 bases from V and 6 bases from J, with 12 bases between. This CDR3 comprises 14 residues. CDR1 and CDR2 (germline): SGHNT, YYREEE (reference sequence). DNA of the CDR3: TGTGCCAGCAGCTTGGGGCAATGGGGAGATGGCTACACCTTC. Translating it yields CASSLGQWGDGYTF.

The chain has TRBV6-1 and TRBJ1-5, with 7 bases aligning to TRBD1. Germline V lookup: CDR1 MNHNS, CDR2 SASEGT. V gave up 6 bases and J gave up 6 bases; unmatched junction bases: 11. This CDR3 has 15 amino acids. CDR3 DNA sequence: TGTGCCAGCAGGCAAATTGACAGGGATGGTCAGCCCCAGCATTTT. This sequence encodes CASRQIDRDGQPQHF.

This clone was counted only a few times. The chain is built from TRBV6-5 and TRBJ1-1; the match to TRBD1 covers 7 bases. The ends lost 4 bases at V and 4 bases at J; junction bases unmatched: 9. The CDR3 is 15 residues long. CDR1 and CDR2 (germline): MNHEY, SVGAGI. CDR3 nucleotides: TGTGCCAGCAGTTCCCTACAGGGGCGGGTCACTGAAGCTTTCTTT. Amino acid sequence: CASSSLQGRVTEAFF.

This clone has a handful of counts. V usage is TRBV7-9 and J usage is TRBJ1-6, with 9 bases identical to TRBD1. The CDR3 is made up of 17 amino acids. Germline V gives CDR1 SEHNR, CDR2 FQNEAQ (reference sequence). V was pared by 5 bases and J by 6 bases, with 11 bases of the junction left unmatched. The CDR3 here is CASSRPPGQGTNSPLHF. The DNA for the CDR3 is TGTGCCAGCAGCCGCCCCCCGGGACAGGGTACTAATTCACCCCTCCACTTT. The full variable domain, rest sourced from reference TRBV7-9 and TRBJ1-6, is DTGVSQNPRHKITKRGQNVTFRCDPISEHNRLYWYRQTLGQGPEFLTYFQNEAQLEKSRLLSDRFSAERPKGSFSTLEIQRTEQGDSAMYLCASSRPPGQGTNSPLHFGNGTRLTVT.

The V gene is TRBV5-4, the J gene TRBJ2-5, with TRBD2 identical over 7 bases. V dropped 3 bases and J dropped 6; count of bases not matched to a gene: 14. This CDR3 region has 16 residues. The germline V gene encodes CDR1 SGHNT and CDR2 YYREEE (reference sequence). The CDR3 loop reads CASSSGRLAEWKTQYF. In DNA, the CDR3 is TGTGCCAGCAGCTCCGGACGTCTAGCGGAGTGGAAGACCCAGTACTTC.

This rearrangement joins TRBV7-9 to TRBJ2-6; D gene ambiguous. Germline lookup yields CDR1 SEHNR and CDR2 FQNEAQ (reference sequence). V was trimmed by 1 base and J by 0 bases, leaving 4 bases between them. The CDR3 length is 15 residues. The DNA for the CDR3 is TGTGCCAGCAGCTTAGGGAACTCTGGGGCCAACGTCCTGACTTTC. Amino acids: CASSLGNSGANVLTF. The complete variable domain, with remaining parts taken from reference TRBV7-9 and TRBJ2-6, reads DTGVSQNPRHKITKRGQNVTFRCDPISEHNRLYWYRQTLGQGPEFLTYFQNEAQLEKSRLLSDRFSAERPKGSFSTLEIQRTEQGDSAMYLCASSLGNSGANVLTFGAGSRLTVL.

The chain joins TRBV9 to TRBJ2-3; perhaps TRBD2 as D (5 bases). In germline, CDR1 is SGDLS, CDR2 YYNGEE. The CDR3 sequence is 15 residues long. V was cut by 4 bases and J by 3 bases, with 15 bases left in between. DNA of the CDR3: TGTGCCAGCAGCCCCCGAGAAGGGAGTACAGATACGCAGTATTTT. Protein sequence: CASSPREGSTDTQYF.

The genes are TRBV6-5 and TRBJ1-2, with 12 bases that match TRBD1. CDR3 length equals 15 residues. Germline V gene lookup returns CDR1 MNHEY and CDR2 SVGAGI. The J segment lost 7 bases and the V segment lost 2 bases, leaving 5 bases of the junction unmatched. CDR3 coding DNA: TGTGCCAGCAGTTACACCGGGACAGGGGGCTTTGGCTACACCTTC. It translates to CASSYTGTGGFGYTF.

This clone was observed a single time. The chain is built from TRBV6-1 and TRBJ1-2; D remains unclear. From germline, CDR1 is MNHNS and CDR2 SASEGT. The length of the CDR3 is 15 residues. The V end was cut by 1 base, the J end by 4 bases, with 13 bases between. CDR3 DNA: TGTGCCAGCAGTGAAGTGGGAGCCGGAATCTATGGCTACACCTTC. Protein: CASSEVGAGIYGYTF.

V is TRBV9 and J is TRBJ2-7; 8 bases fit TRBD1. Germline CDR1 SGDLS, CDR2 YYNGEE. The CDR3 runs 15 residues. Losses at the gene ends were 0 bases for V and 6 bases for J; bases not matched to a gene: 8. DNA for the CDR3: TGTGCCAGCAGCGTAGGGCACCAGGGGGCGGGCGAGCAGTACTTC. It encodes CASSVGHQGAGEQYF. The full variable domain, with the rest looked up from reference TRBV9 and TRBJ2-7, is DSGVTQTPKHLITATGQRVTLRCSPRSGDLSVYWYQQSLDQGLQFLIQYYNGEERAKGNILERFSAQQFPDLHSELNLSSLELGDSALYFCASSVGHQGAGEQYFGPGTRLTVT.

The CDR3 spells CASSLYPLGDIGRPQHF. Here the CDR3 DNA reads TGTGCCAGTAGTTTATACCCGTTAGGGGACATAGGGCGGCCCCAGCATTTT. The chain is built from TRBV19 and TRBJ1-5; TRBD1 is a possible D gene (6 bases). Germline CDR1 reads LNHDA; CDR2 reads SQIVND (reference sequence). The CDR3 extends over 17 amino acids. V was cut by 5 bases and J by 9 bases, with 26 bases left in between.

The CDR3: CASRPGQGAYEQYF. CDR3 nucleotides: TGTGCCAGCAGGCCGGGACAGGGGGCTTACGAGCAGTACTTC. This chain joins TRBV2 and TRBJ2-7, with 12 bases aligning to TRBD1. This CDR3 has 14 amino acids. The V segment lost 6 bases and the J segment 4 bases; nucleotides outside the gene matches: 4. Per the germline V gene, CDR1 is SNHLY and CDR2 is FYNNEI.